These T cell receptor beta chains were read from a single sample in a study of blood T cells in healthy people across ages. TCRdb redid the calling of the 5' RACE reads with MiXCR, one entry per CDR3 protein. Found here are about 1,000,000 distinct CDR3 sequences, 40% to 55% of them singletons; the top ten hold approximately 17%. The sequencing input was blood. The source is a woman aged 60-75 years in good health. Both conserved end residues are part of each CDR3. A D gene is named only where the DNA matches it firmly. The size field is filled for only some rows; it gives once, few, many or a size class.

V	size	J	D	CDR3	DNA
TRBV6-1	few	TRBJ2-3	-	CASSEPDTQYF	TGTGCCAGCAGTGAACCCGATACGCAGTATTTT
TRBV20-1	-	TRBJ2-1	TRBD2	CSAPPGLGGNEQFF	TGCAGTGCTCCGCCGGGACTAGGTGGCAATGAGCAGTTCTTC
TRBV3-1	-	TRBJ1-2	-	CAGSHGGRNYGYTF	TGTGCCGGCAGCCACGGGGGGAGAAACTATGGCTACACCTTC
TRBV28	-	TRBJ1-2	TRBD1	CASSGDSHYGYTF	TGTGCCAGCAGTGGGGACAGTCACTATGGCTACACCTTC
TRBV7-9	few	TRBJ1-1	-	CASRDQGNTEAFF	TGTGCCAGCAGAGATCAGGGGAACACTGAAGCTTTCTTT
TRBV5-4	-	TRBJ2-7	-	CASSSGGRIHEQYF	TGTGCCAGCAGCTCTGGGGGTAGGATCCACGAGCAGTACTTC
TRBV9	-	TRBJ2-1	TRBD1	CASSPRQGTYNEQFF	TGTGCCAGCAGCCCCCGACAGGGAACTTACAATGAGCAGTTCTTC
TRBV27	few	TRBJ2-3	TRBD2	CASSSTSAIASDTQYF	TGTGCCAGCAGTAGCACTAGCGCTATAGCATCAGATACGCAGTATTTT
TRBV7-8	-	TRBJ2-7	-	CASSSRLVGVSYNEQYF	TGTGCCAGCAGCTCTAGACTAGTGGGAGTCTCCTACAATGAGCAGTACTTC
TRBV20-1	few	TRBJ2-1	-	CSADGYNEQFF	TGCAGCGCTGACGGGTACAATGAGCAGTTCTTC
TRBV20-1	few	TRBJ2-7	TRBD1	CSARSIYSGTGQPYEQYF	TGCAGTGCTAGGAGTATCTATTCCGGGACAGGGCAGCCCTACGAGCAGTACTTC
TRBV20-1	few	TRBJ2-4	-	CSAGSLKDIQYF	TGCAGTGCTGGGAGCCTGAAGGACATTCAGTACTTC
TRBV11-1	few	TRBJ1-1	-	CASSPPGPLRSTEAFF	TGTGCCAGCAGCCCACCGGGACCCCTGCGGAGCACTGAAGCTTTCTTT
TRBV12-5	-	TRBJ2-1	TRBD1	CASGLEQGARYNEQFF	TGTGCTAGTGGTTTGGAACAGGGGGCCCGGTACAATGAGCAGTTCTTC
TRBV7-8	-	TRBJ2-7	TRBD2	CASSLVGGATLKYEQYF	TGTGCCAGCAGCTTAGTCGGGGGGGCTACGTTGAAATACGAGCAGTACTTC
TRBV5-1	few	TRBJ2-2	-	CASSHASRTNTGELFF	TGCGCCAGCAGCCACGCCTCGCGGACGAACACCGGGGAGCTGTTTTTT
TRBV12-3/TRBV12-4	few	TRBJ2-1	-	CASSFRQPGNEQFF	TGTGCCAGCAGTTTCCGACAGCCTGGCAATGAGCAGTTCTTC
TRBV6-5	-	TRBJ2-5	-	CASSYFPGNYNEQYF	TGTGCCAGCAGTTATTTTCCAGGGAACTACAATGAGCAGTACTTC
TRBV9	many	TRBJ1-2	TRBD1	CASNPTGGAYGYTF	TGTGCCAGCAACCCTACAGGGGGAGCCTATGGCTACACCTTC
TRBV6-6	once	TRBJ2-2	-	CASSYISSGGELFF	TGTGCCAGCAGTTACATCTCTTCGGGTGGGGAGCTGTTTTTT
TRBV21-1	-	TRBJ2-7	-	CASSPRTEDRSYEQYF	TGTGCCAGCAGCCCCCGAACCGAAGACAGGAGCTACGAGCAGTACTTC
TRBV24-1	-	TRBJ2-1	-	CAASTGGNEQFF	TGTGCCGCCTCGACTGGCGGGAATGAGCAGTTCTTC
TRBV3-1	-	TRBJ2-7	TRBD1	CASSLSDRKNYEQYF	TGTGCCAGCAGCCTCTCGGACAGGAAGAACTACGAGCAGTACTTC
TRBV20-1	few	TRBJ2-5	TRBD1	CSARTGTGAVKTQYF	TGCAGTGCTAGAACCGGGACAGGGGCCGTAAAGACCCAGTACTTC
TRBV2	-	TRBJ1-1	TRBD1	CASSGRGPAFF	TGTGCCAGCAGTGGGAGGGGGCCAGCTTTCTTT
TRBV25-1	-	TRBJ1-2	-	CASSDPTLSGAAYGYTF	TGTGCCAGCAGTGATCCTACCCTCTCTGGCGCAGCCTATGGCTACACCTTC
TRBV20-1	-	TRBJ2-1	TRBD1	CSARGQGYEQFF	TGCAGTGCTAGGGGACAGGGCTACGAGCAGTTCTTC
TRBV12-3/TRBV12-4	-	TRBJ2-7	-	CASSSGANEQYF	TGTGCCAGCAGTTCCGGGGCTAACGAGCAGTACTTC